Presented here are 20 T cell receptor beta chains from one specimen sequenced in a study of T cells of healthy individuals. TCRdb used MiXCR to reprocess the 5' RACE reads, holding one entry per CDR3 protein. The data show around 63,000 distinct CDR3 sequences, 15% to 20% seen once. The receptors were sampled from a human donor in good health.

The V and J genes are TRBV19 and TRBJ2-7, with 7 bases lining up with TRBD1. The CDR3 is made up of 14 amino acids. Looked up from germline, CDR1 is LNHDA and CDR2 is SQIVND (reference sequence). Trimming took 5 bases from V and 0 from J; bases not matched to a gene: 4. Here the CDR3 reads CASSPRGNSYEQYF. CDR3 nucleotides: TGTGCCAGTAGTCCCAGGGGGAACTCCTACGAGCAGTACTTC.

This sequence joins TRBV12-5 and TRBJ2-1; possibly TRBD2 for D (6 bases). The V and J ends lost 8 bases and 2 bases respectively, with 16 bases between them. Per the germline V gene, CDR1 is LGHNT and CDR2 is FRNRAP. The CDR3 is made up of 15 amino acids. The CDR3 DNA reads as TGTGCTAGTTTGTTTTTCGCGGGAACCTACAATGAGCAGTTCTTC. As protein: CASLFFAGTYNEQFF.

The sample holds many counts of this clonotype. The genes are TRBV24-1 and TRBJ2-5; TRBD2 is a possible D gene (5 bases). The CDR3 has 15 residues. The germline gives CDR1 KGHDR, CDR2 SFDVKD. The V end was cut by 4 bases, the J end by 2 bases, with 13 bases between. The CDR3 DNA follows: TGTGCCACCAGTGAATCAAGGAGGCTTCAAGAGACCCAGTACTTC. This encodes CATSESRRLQETQYF.

This clonotype turned up a few times. The V and J genes are TRBV12-3 or TRBV12-4 and TRBJ2-7; TRBD2 agrees at 11 bases. The CDR3 is 14 residues long. The V and J ends lost 10 bases and 7 bases, in that order; junction bases with no gene match: 12. For the CDR3, the DNA is TGTGCCACCGGGACTAGCGGATTCGTCTGGGAGCAGTACTTC. It specifies CATGTSGFVWEQYF.

V and J are TRBV4-2 and TRBJ2-1; TRBD2 agrees at 7 bases. CDR3 length equals 19 residues. CDR1 is LGHNA and CDR2 is YNFKEQ in the germline V gene. The junction had 12 bases not matched to a gene; V was cut back by 1 base and J by 0 bases. The CDR3 reads CASSQVIAGPRSSYNEQFF. The CDR3 DNA is TGTGCCAGCAGCCAAGTTATAGCGGGCCCCCGGAGCTCCTACAATGAGCAGTTCTTC.

This clonotype came up many times. The chain carries TRBV29-1 and TRBJ1-2; TRBD1 is a possible D gene (6 bases). Germline V lookup: CDR1 SQVTM, CDR2 ANQGSEA. V gave up 7 bases and J gave up 8 bases, with 17 bases separating them. The CDR3 consists of 12 residues. The CDR3 DNA is TGCAGCGCAGAAGGCAGGGGAAAAGGCTACACCTTC. This gives the protein CSAEGRGKGYTF.

The sample holds many counts of this clonotype. The chain combines TRBV6-5 with TRBJ1-2, with 10 bases fitting TRBD1. The length of the CDR3 is 15 residues. CDR1 and CDR2 from the germline V gene are MNHEY and SVGAGI. Trimming took 2 bases from V and 4 from J; bases not matched to a gene: 4. The CDR3 region has the DNA TGTGCCAGCAGTTACCGGGGACAGGGGACCTATGGCTACACCTTC. Protein: CASSYRGQGTYGYTF.

This clonotype showed up many times. The chain is built from TRBV4-1 and TRBJ1-5; maybe TRBD1 (5 bases). The CDR3 totals 15 residues. V was clipped by 0 bases and J by 3 bases, with 9 bases between them. Germline loops: CDR1 MGHRA, CDR2 YSYEKL. The CDR3 spells CASSQEQAFNQPQHF. In nucleotides, the CDR3 is TGCGCCAGCAGCCAAGAACAGGCCTTCAATCAGCCCCAGCATTTT.

This clonotype was found many times. The chain is built from TRBV18 and TRBJ2-1, with D possibly matching TRBD1 (5 bases). Germline values: CDR1 KGHSH, CDR2 LQKENI. The CDR3 is 13 residues long. The V gene lost 1 base and the J gene lost 5 bases, with 6 bases spanning the gap. CDR3 protein: CASSPQGNNEQFF. CDR3 nucleotides: TGTGCCAGCTCACCACAGGGGAACAATGAGCAGTTCTTC.

This clonotype was observed a handful of times. V gene TRBV7-6 combines with J gene TRBJ1-1; D is uncertain. The CDR3 runs to 15 residues. Germline-derived CDR1 and CDR2 are SGHVS and FNYEAQ. V gave up 4 bases and J gave up 0 bases, with 12 bases separating them. The CDR3 region is CASSSNSRLNTEAFF. In DNA form, the CDR3 reads TGTGCCAGCAGCTCGAATAGTCGGCTGAACACTGAAGCTTTCTTT.

This clonotype was found a few times. V gene TRBV4-3 combines with J gene TRBJ2-7; 8 nucleotides agree with TRBD2. The length of the CDR3 is 15 residues. The trim removed 0 bases at V and 6 bases at J, leaving 7 bases unmatched. Germline-derived CDR1 and CDR2 are LGHNA and YSLEER. The CDR3 spells CASSQEYGRATEQYF. The CDR3 DNA follows: TGCGCCAGCAGCCAAGAATACGGGAGGGCCACCGAGCAGTACTTC.

The chain uses TRBV6-1 and TRBJ2-1; a possible D gene is TRBD2 (6 bases). The CDR3 has 16 residues. V shed 5 bases and J shed 5 bases, with 19 bases lying between them. Looked up from germline, CDR1 is MNHNS and CDR2 is SASEGT. CDR3 region: CASSYSGGVRHNEQFF. The CDR3 DNA reads TGTGCCAGCAGTTACTCGGGCGGGGTACGACACAATGAGCAGTTCTTC.

V usage is TRBV2 and J usage is TRBJ1-5; D is undetermined. The CDR3 covers 14 residues. The V gene lost 4 bases and the J gene lost 1 base, with 8 bases spanning the gap. The germline V gene has CDR1 SNHLY and CDR2 FYNNEI. The CDR3 reads CASSAGLSNQPQHF. CDR3 nucleotides: TGTGCCAGCAGTGCCGGACTGAGCAATCAGCCCCAGCATTTT. The full variable domain, in which reference TRBV2 and TRBJ1-5 provide the parts outside the CDR3, is EPEVTQTPSHQVTQMGQEVILRCVPISNHLYFYWYRQILGQKVEFLVSFYNNEISEKSEIFDDQFSVERPDGSNFTLKIRSTKLEDSAMYFCASSAGLSNQPQHFGDGTRLSIL.

V is TRBV5-1 and J is TRBJ2-3, with 11 nucleotides matching TRBD1. Germline assignment: CDR1 SGHRS and CDR2 YFSETQ. V lost 7 bases and J lost 5; bases outside the gene matches: 6. This CDR3 has 14 residues. The CDR3: CASRWTGGRDTQYF. The CDR3 DNA sequence: TGCGCCAGCCGGTGGACAGGGGGCAGAGATACGCAGTATTTT.

The chain uses TRBV9 and TRBJ2-1; 7 positions agree with TRBD2. CDR3 length: 15 residues. V dropped 0 bases and J dropped 8; count of bases not matched to a gene: 8. The germline CDR1 and CDR2 sequences are SGDLS and YYNGEE. The CDR3 is CASSVAAGEFDEQFF. CDR3 nucleotide sequence: TGTGCCAGCAGCGTAGCGGCGGGAGAGTTCGATGAGCAGTTCTTC.

The table lists this clonotype with many counts. V usage is TRBV10-2 and J usage is TRBJ1-5, with 8 bases identical to TRBD1. The CDR3 extends over 14 amino acids. Per the germline V gene, CDR1 is WSHSY and CDR2 is SAAADI. V shed 6 bases and J 6 bases; nucleotides not matched to a gene: 7. As DNA, the CDR3 is TGCGCCAGCAGAGGACAGGGAATAAGTCAGCCCCAGCATTTT. Its protein is CASRGQGISQPQHF.

This clonotype was seen only a few times. The rearrangement uses TRBV5-1 and TRBJ2-5, with 10 positions matching TRBD1. There are 16 residues in the CDR3. Unmatched junction bases numbered 7, after V lost 0 bases and J lost 5 bases. Germline CDR1 and CDR2: SGHRS and YFSETQ. The CDR3 sequence: CASSLGDRGRVETQYF. CDR3 nucleotide sequence: TGCGCCAGCAGCTTGGGGGACAGGGGAAGAGTGGAGACCCAGTACTTC.

As regards this clonotype: This sequence may be a read error, since a much larger clone differs from it by one base. CDR3 sequence reads: CASSSGQMGLYNEQLF. The CDR3, as DNA: TGTGCCAGCAGCTCGGGACAGATGGGGCTTTACAATGAGCAGTTATTC. The chain recombines TRBV11-2 with TRBJ2-1, with TRBD1 matching 7 bases. Germline V gene lookup returns CDR1 SGHAT and CDR2 FQNNGV. The CDR3 loop spans 16 amino acids. Full variable domain (missing parts from reference TRBV11-2 and TRBJ2-1): EAGVAQSPRYKIIEKRQSVAFWCNPISGHATLYWYQQILGQGPKLLIQFQNNGVVDDSQLPKDRFSAERLKGVDSTLKIQPAKLEDSAVYLCASSSGQMGLYNEQLFGPGTRLTVL.

This clonotype came up many times. V gene TRBV7-2 combines with J gene TRBJ2-7; TRBD2 is a possible D gene (6 bases). The CDR3 contains 16 residues. The V end lost 5 bases, the J end lost 5 bases, and 22 bases lay between the germline ends. CDR1 and CDR2 from the germline V gene are SGHTA and FQGNSA. The chain's CDR3 is CASSRRGSGARDEQYF. CDR3 coding DNA: TGTGCCAGCAGCCGTCGGGGTAGCGGAGCGAGAGACGAGCAGTACTTC.

This clonotype has a count of ten or more. The V gene is TRBV20-1, the J gene TRBJ1-5; the D gene is possibly TRBD1 (5 bases). Trimming shortened V by 3 bases and J by 2 bases, and 14 bases separated the two germline ends. Germline lookup yields CDR1 DFQATT and CDR2 SNEGSKA (reference sequence). The CDR3 extends over 15 amino acids. The CDR3 sequence is CSASPGGRGNQPQHF. In DNA form, the CDR3 reads TGCAGTGCTAGTCCCGGGGGACGGGGCAATCAGCCCCAGCATTTT.